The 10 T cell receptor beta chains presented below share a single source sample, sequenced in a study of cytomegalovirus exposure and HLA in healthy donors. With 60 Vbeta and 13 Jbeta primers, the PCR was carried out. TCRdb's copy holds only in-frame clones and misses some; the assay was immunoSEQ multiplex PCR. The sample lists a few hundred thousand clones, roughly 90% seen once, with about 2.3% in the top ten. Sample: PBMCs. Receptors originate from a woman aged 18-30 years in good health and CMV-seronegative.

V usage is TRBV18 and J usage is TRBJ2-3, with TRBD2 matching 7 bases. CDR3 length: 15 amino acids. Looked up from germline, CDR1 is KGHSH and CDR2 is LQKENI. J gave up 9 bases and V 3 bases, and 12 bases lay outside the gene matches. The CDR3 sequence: CASSPASGLIGTQYF. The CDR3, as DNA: TGTGCCAGCTCACCGGCTAGCGGACTTATCGGAACGCAGTATTTT.

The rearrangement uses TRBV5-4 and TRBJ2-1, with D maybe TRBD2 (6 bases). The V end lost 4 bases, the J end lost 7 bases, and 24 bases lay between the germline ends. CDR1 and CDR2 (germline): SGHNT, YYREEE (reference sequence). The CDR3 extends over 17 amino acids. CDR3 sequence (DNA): TGTGCCAGCAGCCCAATCGGCCGGGACTTGGTTAAAAATGAGCAGTTCTTC. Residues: CASSPIGRDLVKNEQFF.

The CDR3 nucleotides are TGTGCCAGCAGTTTCCCCTTGCTCCTACAGGGCCCCTATCCTTATAATTCACCCCTCCACTTT. This encodes CASSFPLLLQGPYPYNSPLHF. The chain links TRBV27 to TRBJ1-6; possibly TRBD1 for D (6 bases). This CDR3 has 21 amino acids. Trimming stripped 3 bases from V and 4 bases from J, with 28 bases between. The V gene's germline CDR1 is MNHEY and CDR2 SMNVEV (reference sequence).

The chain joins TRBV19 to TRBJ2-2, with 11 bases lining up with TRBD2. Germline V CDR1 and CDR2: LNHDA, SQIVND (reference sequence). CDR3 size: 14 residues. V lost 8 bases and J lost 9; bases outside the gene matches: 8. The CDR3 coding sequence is TGTGCCAGTGCGACTAGCGGGGTAGAGAGGGAGCTGTTTTTT. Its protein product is CASATSGVERELFF.

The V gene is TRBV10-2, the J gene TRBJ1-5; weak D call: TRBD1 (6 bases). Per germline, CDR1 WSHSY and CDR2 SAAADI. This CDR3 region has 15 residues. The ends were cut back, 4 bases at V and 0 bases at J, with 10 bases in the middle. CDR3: CASSGGGLSNQPQHF. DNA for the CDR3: TGCGCCAGCAGTGGGGGGGGGCTTAGCAATCAGCCCCAGCATTTT.

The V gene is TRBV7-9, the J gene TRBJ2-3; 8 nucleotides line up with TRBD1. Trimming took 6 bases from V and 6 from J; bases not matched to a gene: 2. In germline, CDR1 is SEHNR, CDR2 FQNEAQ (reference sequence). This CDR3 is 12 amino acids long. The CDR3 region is CASRSGGDTQYF. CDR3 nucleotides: TGTGCCAGCAGATCAGGGGGCGATACGCAGTATTTT. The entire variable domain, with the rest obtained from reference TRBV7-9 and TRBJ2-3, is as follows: DTGVSQNPRHKITKRGQNVTFRCDPISEHNRLYWYRQTLGQGPEFLTYFQNEAQLEKSRLLSDRFSAERPKGSFSTLEIQRTEQGDSAMYLCASRSGGDTQYFGPGTRLTVL.

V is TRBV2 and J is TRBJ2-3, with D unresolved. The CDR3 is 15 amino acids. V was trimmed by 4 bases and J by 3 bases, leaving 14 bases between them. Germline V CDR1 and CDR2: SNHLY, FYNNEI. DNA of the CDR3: TGTGCCAGCAGTGTAATCAGGCGAAGAACAGATACGCAGTATTTT. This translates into CASSVIRRRTDTQYF. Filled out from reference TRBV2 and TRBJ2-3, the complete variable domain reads EPEVTQTPSHQVTQMGQEVILRCVPISNHLYFYWYRQILGQKVEFLVSFYNNEISEKSEIFDDQFSVERPDGSNFTLKIRSTKLEDSAMYFCASSVIRRRTDTQYFGPGTRLTVL.

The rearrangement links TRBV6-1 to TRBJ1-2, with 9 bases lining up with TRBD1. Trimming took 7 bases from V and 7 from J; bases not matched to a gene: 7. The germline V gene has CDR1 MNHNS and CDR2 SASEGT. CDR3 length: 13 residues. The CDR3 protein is CASTPQGAGGYTF. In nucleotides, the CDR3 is TGTGCCAGCACACCACAGGGGGCTGGTGGCTACACCTTC.

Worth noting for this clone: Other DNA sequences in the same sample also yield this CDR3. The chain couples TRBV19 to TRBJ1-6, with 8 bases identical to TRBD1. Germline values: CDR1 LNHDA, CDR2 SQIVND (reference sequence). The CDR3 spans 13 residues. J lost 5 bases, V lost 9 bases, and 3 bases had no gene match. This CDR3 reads CASRTGNNSPLHF. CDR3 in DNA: TGTGCCAGCAGGACAGGGAATAATTCACCCCTCCACTTT.

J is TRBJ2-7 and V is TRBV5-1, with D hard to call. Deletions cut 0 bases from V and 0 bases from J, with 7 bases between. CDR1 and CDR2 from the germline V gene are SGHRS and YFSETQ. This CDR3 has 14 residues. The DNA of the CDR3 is TGCGCCAGCAGCTTGGATCCGAGCTCCTACGAGCAGTACTTC. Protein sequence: CASSLDPSSYEQYF.